This TCR beta chain was recovered during a study of blood T cell repertoires in COVID-19. Patients of the Seattle cohort, enrolled during active infection, were followed longitudinally. TCRdb keeps only in-frame clones here, not all; method: immunoSEQ multiplex PCR. The repertoire includes about 320,000 clones, around 92% of them detected once, and 11% sits in the top ten. Looked up from germline, CDR1 is LNHDA and CDR2 is SQIVND (reference sequence). V lost 3 bases, J lost 5 bases, and 6 bases stayed unmatched. The CDR3 extends over 16 amino acids. Sequencing input: peripheral blood. This sequence joins TRBV19 and TRBJ2-2, with 10 bases aligning to TRBD1. The receptor was derived from a woman aged 25-40 years with COVID-19, enrolled during active disease. CDR3 sequence reads: CASSIRTGGSTGELFF. The CDR3 DNA reads TGTGCCAGTAGTATCCGGACAGGGGGGAGTACCGGGGAGCTGTTTTTT.